The source of this T cell receptor (beta chain) is a study of T cell responses to AZD1222 COVID-19 vaccine. The method was immunoSEQ multiplex PCR; TCRdb's version includes in-frame clones alone and lacks a portion of them. The sample shows 100,000 to 150,000 clones, more than 80% of them seen only once. The CDR3 covers 15 residues. Looked up from germline, CDR1 is LNHDA and CDR2 is SQIVND (reference sequence). Trimming took 9 bases from V and 7 from J, leaving 24 bases between them. Note on this clone: Its specificity is not known.

Study-wide results and limits: Just a handful of AZD1222 recipients tested seropositive at baseline. It should be noted that donors were predominantly white British and more often female, and clonal diversity was possibly underestimated. The breadth and depth of Spike-specific TCRs increased once two AZD1222 doses had been given.

The sample here was peripheral blood, taken 28 days after the second AZD1222 dose. This clonotype was sampled from an adult who received the AZD1222 COVID-19 vaccine. This chain uses TRBV19 with TRBJ1-2, with unresolved D. The CDR3 spells CASGRAPLRYGGYTF. The DNA for the CDR3 is TGTGCCAGCGGCCGGGCCCCTCTCCGATATGGTGGCTACACCTTC.